This T cell receptor (beta chain) was retrieved from a study of vaccination and CD4 T cells after COVID-19. About the study: Convalescents were six males and four females, two of them Hispanic. A median of around 70 days (range 14 to 241) separated dose two from the taking of post-vaccine samples.

Time point meaning: late sampling 161 to 241 days after vaccination in a few convalescent patients. Regarding treatment: roughly ten-day PBMC culture with coronavirus spike peptide pools or control peptides (ViraFEST assay). After expanding antigen-specific T cells with peptide pools, ViraFEST sequenced their TCRs. Fresh replacement IL-2 medium substituted for half the medium on days 3 and 7. Details on this clonotype: What it binds is not known.

Cultured CD4+ T cell DNA underwent sequencing with the Oncomine TCR Beta short-read assay. A single record per CDR3 protein comes from TCRdb applying MiXCR to the PCR reads. The sample lists tens of thousands of distinct CDR3 sequences, 42% occurring once. Germline values: CDR1 SGHTA, CDR2 FQGNSA. The V gene lost 1 base and the J gene lost 3 bases, with 12 bases spanning the gap. The CDR3 is 16 amino acids. The chain couples TRBV7-2 to TRBJ2-2; D could derive from TRBD1 or TRBD2 (5 bases each). The clonotype comes from a human donor who had recovered from COVID-19. The sample here was CD4+ T cells from blood, cultured in vitro, taken about 7 months after SARS-CoV-2 vaccination. CDR3 bases: TGTGCCAGCAGCTTAGGGCGAGGGGTGGACACCGGGGAGCTGTTTTTT. This sequence encodes CASSLGRGVDTGELFF. Variable domain in full (rest from reference TRBV7-2 and TRBJ2-2): GAGVSQSPSNKVTEKGKDVELRCDPISGHTALYWYRQSLGQGLEFLIYFQGNSAPDKSGLPSDRFSAERTGGSVSTLTIQRTQQEDSAVYLCASSLGRGVDTGELFFGEGSRLTVL.